The T cell receptor (beta chain) described here comes from a study of T cell responses to AZD1222 COVID-19 vaccine. The CDR3 contains 14 residues. CDR1 and CDR2 from the germline V gene are LNHDA and SQIVND (reference sequence). Trimming removed 5 bases from V and 4 bases from J, with 12 bases in between. TCRdb keeps only in-frame clones here, not all; method: immunoSEQ multiplex PCR. Among approximately 130,000 clones, approximately 88% were seen once, and the ten largest hold 4.5% to 6.5%. The source of this sequence is an adult who received the AZD1222 COVID-19 vaccine. The starting material was peripheral blood, obtained 28 days after the second AZD1222 dose. The J gene is TRBJ1-3, the V gene TRBV19; D not resolved. CDR3 sequence reads: CASSPRQLGNTIYF. DNA for the CDR3: TGTGCCAGTAGTCCACGGCAGTTGGGAAACACCATATATTTT.